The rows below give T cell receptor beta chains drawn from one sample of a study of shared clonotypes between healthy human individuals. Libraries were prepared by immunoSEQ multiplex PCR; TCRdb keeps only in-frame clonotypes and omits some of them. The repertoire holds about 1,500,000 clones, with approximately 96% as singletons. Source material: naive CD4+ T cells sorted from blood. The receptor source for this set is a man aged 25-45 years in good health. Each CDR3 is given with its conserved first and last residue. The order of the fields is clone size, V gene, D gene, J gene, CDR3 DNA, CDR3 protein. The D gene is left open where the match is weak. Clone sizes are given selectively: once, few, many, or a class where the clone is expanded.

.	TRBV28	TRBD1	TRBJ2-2	TGTGCCAGCAGACTCAGGGGGCGAACCGGGGAGCTGTTTTTT	CASRLRGRTGELFF
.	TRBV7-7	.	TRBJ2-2	TGTGCCAGCAGCTTAGTTGGGGCCGGGGAGCTGTTTTTT	CASSLVGAGELFF
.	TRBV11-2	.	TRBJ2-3	TGTGCCAGCAGCTTAGGGAGTTCGTCAGATACGCAGTATTTT	CASSLGSSSDTQYF
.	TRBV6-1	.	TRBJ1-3	TGTGCCAGCAGTGTCATCTCAGGAAACACCATATATTTT	CASSVISGNTIYF
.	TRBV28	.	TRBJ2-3	TGTGCCAGCAGTTTACCGTGGGGAGTAGGGACACACACAGATACGCAGTATTTT	CASSLPWGVGTHTDTQYF
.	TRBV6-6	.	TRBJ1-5	TGTGCCAGTAGACAAAGCAATCAGCCCCAGCATTTT	CASRQSNQPQHF
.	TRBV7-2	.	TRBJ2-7	TGTGCCAGCAACCCAGGGTCGCGCTACGAGGACGAGCAGTACTTC	CASNPGSRYEDEQYF
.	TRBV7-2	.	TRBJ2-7	TGTGCCAGCAGCTTAACTAAGTACGAGCAGTACTTC	CASSLTKYEQYF
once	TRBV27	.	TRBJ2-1	TGTGCCAGCAGTTTATACCCACCACTCTACAATGAGCAGTTCTTC	CASSLYPPLYNEQFF
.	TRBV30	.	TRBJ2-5	TGTGCCTGGAGTCCCGCTCGCGAGACCCAGTACTTC	CAWSPARETQYF
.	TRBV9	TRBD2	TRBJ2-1	TGTGCCAGCAGCGTAGGATTAGCGGGGTACAATGAGCAGTTCTTC	CASSVGLAGYNEQFF
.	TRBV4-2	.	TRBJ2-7	TGTGCCAGCAGCCAAGGACCTAAGCCCGGGGAGTGGATTAGGGACGAGCAGTACTTC	CASSQGPKPGEWIRDEQYF
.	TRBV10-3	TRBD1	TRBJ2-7	TGTGCCATCAGGGACAGGGACCACCGGGTCGAGCAGTACTTC	CAIRDRDHRVEQYF